This T cell receptor (beta chain) was observed in a study of control samples from healthy donors and cancer patients. V lost 10 bases and J 0 bases, leaving 14 bases between the germline ends. This CDR3 has 14 amino acids. The germline V gene encodes CDR1 MNHEY and CDR2 SVGAGI. TCRdb keeps only in-frame clones here, not all; method: immunoSEQ multiplex PCR. The repertoire includes more than 85,000 clones, 90% of them detected once, and 3.5% to 4.5% sits in the top ten. The sequenced material came from blood. The sequence came from a human donor in good health. The donor label of this sample is uncertain. The chain couples TRBV6-5 to TRBJ2-3; the D gene is possibly TRBD2 (6 bases). CDR3 in amino acids: CATGSGLSTDTQYF. As DNA, the CDR3 is TGTGCCACCGGCAGCGGGCTCAGCACAGATACGCAGTATTTT.